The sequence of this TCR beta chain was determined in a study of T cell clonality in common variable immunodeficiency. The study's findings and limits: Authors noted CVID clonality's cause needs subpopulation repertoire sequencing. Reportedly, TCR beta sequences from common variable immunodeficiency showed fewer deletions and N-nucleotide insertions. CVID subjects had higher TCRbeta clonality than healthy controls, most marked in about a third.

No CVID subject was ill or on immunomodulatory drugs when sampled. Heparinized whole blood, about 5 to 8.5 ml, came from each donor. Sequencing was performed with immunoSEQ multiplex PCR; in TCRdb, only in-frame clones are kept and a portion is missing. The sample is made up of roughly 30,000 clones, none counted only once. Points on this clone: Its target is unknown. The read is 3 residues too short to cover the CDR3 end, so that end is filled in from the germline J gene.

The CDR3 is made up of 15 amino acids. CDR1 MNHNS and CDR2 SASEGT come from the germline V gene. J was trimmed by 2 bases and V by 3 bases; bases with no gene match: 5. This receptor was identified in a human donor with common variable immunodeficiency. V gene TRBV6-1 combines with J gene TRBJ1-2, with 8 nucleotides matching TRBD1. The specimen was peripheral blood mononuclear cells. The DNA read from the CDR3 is TGTGCCAGCAGTGAGCCGACAGGGGAGAACTATGGC. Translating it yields CASSEPTGENYG. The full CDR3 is CASSEPTGENYGYTF.